These T cell receptor beta chains were read from a single sample in a study of blood T cells in healthy people across ages. MiXCR, run by TCRdb on the 5' RACE reads, gives a single entry per CDR3 protein. The table shows over a million distinct CDR3 sequences, with 45% occurring only once. The sample consisted of blood. All receptors derive from an older woman in good health. Each CDR3 is given without its conserved first and last residue. The listing skips clone size in some rows; elsewhere it reads once, few, many or a size class.

>TRBV28|11|few|TRBJ2-7
ASSWRQVTEQY
>TRBV20-1|14|NA|TRBJ2-5
SATEGSGTRREAQY
>TRBV28|13|NA|TRBJ2-7
AGSLRREASYEQY
>TRBV28|11|NA|TRBJ2-7
ASSVVVSYEQY
>TRBV6-6|10|NA|TRBJ1-1
ASSRAESEAF
>TRBV10-3|16|NA|TRBJ2-7
AISDETSGRYLTYEQY
>TRBV28|11|few|TRBJ2-5
ASSFPGEETQY
>TRBV4-1|14|NA|TRBJ2-5
ASSQVLSRGLETQY
>TRBV5-1|14|once|TRBJ2-1
ASSLAGTSHYNEQF
>TRBV5-1|13|once|TRBJ2-7
ASSLVPGKYNEQY
>TRBV11-2|13|NA|TRBJ2-7
ASSSPKGAAYEQY
>TRBV6-5|13|NA|TRBJ1-2
ASSYSAAPNYGYT
>TRBV19|13|NA|TRBJ2-7
ASSIDARGTYEQY
>TRBV6-2/TRBV6-3|12|few|TRBJ2-7
ASSYASGPYEQY
>TRBV20-1|9|few|TRBJ1-1
SAIPGTEAF
>TRBV5-5|13|NA|TRBJ2-2
ASTLTGVNTGELF
>TRBV5-6|15|few|TRBJ1-1
ASSFCQGRFLCTEAF
>TRBV28|13|NA|TRBJ2-5
ASSLSTGNLGERY
>TRBV2|14|NA|NA
ASSEPGLPSYNEQY
>TRBV7-3|10|NA|TRBJ1-2
ASSEGPRGYT
>TRBV20-1|11|NA|TRBJ2-1
SALTSGYNEQF
>TRBV29-1|14|NA|TRBJ2-1
SVEEWTSKNSNEQF
>TRBV20-1|14|few|TRBJ1-2
SARDLRGGGNYGYT
>TRBV28|11|NA|TRBJ2-7
ASSPLSAYEQY
>TRBV13|13|NA|TRBJ2-1
ASSTLAGLYNEQF
>TRBV2|12|NA|NA
ASRKTSVDYEQY
>TRBV6-1|14|NA|TRBJ1-3
ASSEEVRVSGNTIY
>TRBV27|14|NA|TRBJ2-1
ASIGTSGSSYNEQF